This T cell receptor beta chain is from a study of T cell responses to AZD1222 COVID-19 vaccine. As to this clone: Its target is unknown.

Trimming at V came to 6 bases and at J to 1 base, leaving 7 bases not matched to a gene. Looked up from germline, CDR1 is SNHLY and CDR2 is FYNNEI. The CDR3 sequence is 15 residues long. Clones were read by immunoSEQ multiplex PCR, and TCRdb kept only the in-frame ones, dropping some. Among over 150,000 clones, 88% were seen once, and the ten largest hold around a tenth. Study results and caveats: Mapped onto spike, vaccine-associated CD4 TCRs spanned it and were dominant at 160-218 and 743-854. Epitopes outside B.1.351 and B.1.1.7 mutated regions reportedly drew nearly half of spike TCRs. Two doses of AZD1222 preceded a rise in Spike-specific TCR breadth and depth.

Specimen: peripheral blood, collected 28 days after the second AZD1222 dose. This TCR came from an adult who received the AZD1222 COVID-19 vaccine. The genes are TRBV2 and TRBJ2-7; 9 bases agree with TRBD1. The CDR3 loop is CASRRPGQGSYEQYF. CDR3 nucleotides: TGTGCCAGCAGGCGCCCGGGACAGGGTTCCTACGAGCAGTACTTC.